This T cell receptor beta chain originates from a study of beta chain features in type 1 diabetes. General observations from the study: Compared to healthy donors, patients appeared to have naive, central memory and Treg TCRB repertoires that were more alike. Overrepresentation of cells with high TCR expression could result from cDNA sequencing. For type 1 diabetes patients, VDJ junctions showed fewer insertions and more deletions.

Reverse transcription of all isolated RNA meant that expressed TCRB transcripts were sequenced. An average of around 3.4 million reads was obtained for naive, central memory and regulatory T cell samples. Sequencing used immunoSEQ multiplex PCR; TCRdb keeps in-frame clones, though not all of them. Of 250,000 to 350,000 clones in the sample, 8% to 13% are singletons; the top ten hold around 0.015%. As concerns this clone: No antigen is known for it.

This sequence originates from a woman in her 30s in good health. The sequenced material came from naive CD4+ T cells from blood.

CDR3 sequence (DNA): TGTGCCAGCAGCTCGCCCAGGGTCTTAGGTGAGCAGTACTTC. It translates to CASSSPRVLGEQYF. The chain combines TRBV7-2 with TRBJ2-7, with D tentatively TRBD1 (5 bases). The germline CDR1 and CDR2 sequences are SGHTA and FQGNSA. The length of the CDR3 is 14 residues. The germline V and J ends were trimmed by 4 bases and 7 bases, with 17 bases remaining between them.